The 8 T cell receptor beta chains presented below share a single source sample, sequenced in a study of OX40 agonist ivuxolimab in advanced cancers. Sequencing was performed with immunoSEQ multiplex PCR; in TCRdb, only in-frame clones are kept and a portion is missing. Of 67,000 or so clones in the sample, roughly nine tenths were seen once. Specimen: CD4+ or CD8+ T cells sorted from blood, collected in a trial of the OX40 agonist ivuxolimab. The receptor set was obtained from an adult with an advanced solid tumor such as melanoma, head and neck, liver or kidney cancer.

This chain connects TRBV5-4 to TRBJ1-2, with D tentatively TRBD1 (5 bases). The CDR3 is made up of 15 amino acids. Germline assignment: CDR1 SGHNT and CDR2 YYREEE (reference sequence). V was cut by 0 bases and J by 4 bases, with 13 bases left in between. The DNA for the CDR3 is TGTGCCAGCAGCTTGGAAGGGGACTCGCGCTATGGCTACACCTTC. Translating gives CASSLEGDSRYGYTF.

CDR3 region: CASSLDRLSQETQYF. CDR3 sequence (DNA): TGTGCCAGCAGCTTAGACCGGCTTTCTCAAGAGACCCAGTACTTC. This chain connects TRBV7-2 to TRBJ2-5; unclear D gene. Per the germline V gene, CDR1 is SGHTA and CDR2 is FQGNSA. The ends were cut back, 1 base at V and 2 bases at J, with 11 bases in the middle. CDR3 length equals 15 residues. The whole variable domain, filled in from reference TRBV7-2 and TRBJ2-5, reads GAGVSQSPSNKVTEKGKDVELRCDPISGHTALYWYRQSLGQGLEFLIYFQGNSAPDKSGLPSDRFSAERTGGSVSTLTIQRTQQEDSAVYLCASSLDRLSQETQYFGPGTRLLVL.

The rearrangement links TRBV6-1 to TRBJ1-5; D not resolved. This CDR3 comprises 12 residues. Per germline, CDR1 MNHNS and CDR2 SASEGT. V lost 8 bases and J 7 bases, leaving 12 bases between the germline ends. The CDR3 is CASGWVGQPQHF. The CDR3 DNA reads TGTGCCAGCGGGTGGGTTGGCCAGCCCCAGCATTTT.

The table lists this clone with a few counts. The DNA is left out, because the CDR3 cannot be placed on it with certainty; the CDR3 is given as TCRdb lists it. The chain links TRBV7-9 to TRBJ1-2. The CDR3 is 14 residues long, counting both termini. The germline CDR1 and CDR2 sequences are SEHNR and FQNEAQ (reference sequence). CDR3 residues: CASSSSGDNPRYTF.

This chain joins TRBV9 and TRBJ2-5; D may be TRBD1 (5 bases). V was clipped by 3 bases and J by 5 bases, with 17 bases between them. This CDR3 comprises 15 residues. Germline V gene data show CDR1 as SGDLS and CDR2 as YYNGEE. CDR3 nucleotide sequence: TGTGCCAGCAGCGCCAACCCTGGGGCAGGGGAGACCCAGTACTTC. Protein: CASSANPGAGETQYF.

Turning to this clone: At one of its ends the junction is not consistent with the germline gene, which may arise from a read error. V is TRBV11-3 and J is TRBJ1-2; a weak D match, TRBD1 (6 bases). CDR1 and CDR2 from the germline V gene are SGHNT and YENEEA. This CDR3 comprises 13 residues. The CDR3 protein is CASSLDRTGGYTF. The CDR3 DNA follows: TGTGCCAGCAGCCTAGACAGGACCGGGGGCTACACCTTC.

The DNA for the CDR3 is TGTGCCAGCAGACGGACAGGGGGTTTCTATGGCTACACCTTC. Its protein product is CASRRTGGFYGYTF. V gene TRBV5-6 combines with J gene TRBJ1-2; 10 positions agree with TRBD1. Germline-derived CDR1 and CDR2 are SGHDT and YYEEEE. The CDR3 runs to 14 residues. V shed 5 bases, J shed 4 bases, and the junction held 5 bases outside the gene matches.

This rearrangement joins TRBV10-3 to TRBJ2-3; 11 nucleotides match TRBD2. The length of the CDR3 is 17 residues. The ends lost 0 bases at V and 4 bases at J; junction bases unmatched: 6. Germline lookup yields CDR1 ENHRY and CDR2 SYGVKD. The DNA of the CDR3 is TGTGCCATCAGTGAGTCGGCACTAGCGGGAGACGCAGATACGCAGTATTTT. Translating gives CAISESALAGDADTQYF.